This TCR beta chain derives from a study of blood T cell repertoires in COVID-19. At the level of the study: The United States, Italy and Spain provided the acute and convalescent COVID-19 samples. From T cells, B-cell-depleted T cells, or PBMCs came the material, which was cDNA or gDNA.

In the authors' methods: Quantification of nucleated cells was approximated via reference gene primer amplification. Profiling relied on immunoSEQ multiplex PCR, and the TCRdb table lists in-frame clones only, not all of them. Clone size and V and J calls were adopted from that table, with D and trimming inferred from the DNA. The sample lists 150,000 to 190,000 clones; about four fifths were seen once. Germline CDR1 and CDR2: SQVTM and ANQGSEA. The CDR3 has 12 amino acids. The sample comprised peripheral blood. This chain connects TRBV29-1 to TRBJ1-2; D gene uncertain. The clonotype was recovered from a woman at least 80 years old with acute or convalescent COVID-19. In DNA, the CDR3 is TGCCTCGTTGGGGAGAGGGAACGCGGCTACACCTTC. It translates to CLVGERERGYTF.